This section outlines one T cell receptor beta chain sequence together with its context. The data were obtained in a study of blood T cell repertoires in COVID-19. Across the study: COVID-19 samples, acute and convalescent, were from the United States, Italy and Spain. PBMCs, B-cell-depleted T cells, or T cells were the source of the cDNA or gDNA that made up the material.

Authors' data handling: Reference gene primer amplification in the assay estimated nucleated cell counts. The assay was immunoSEQ multiplex PCR, and TCRdb's table has in-frame clones only and misses some. The V and J calls and the clone size are those of that table, but D and trimming were determined from the DNA. The table has fewer than 110,000 clones, approximately 91% seen once. The CDR3 is 16 residues long. Germline values: CDR1 LNHDA, CDR2 SQIVND (reference sequence). V dropped 7 bases and J dropped 2 bases, with 17 bases sitting between them. The receptor's source is a middle-aged man with acute or convalescent COVID-19. The V and J genes are TRBV19 and TRBJ2-2; tentative D call: TRBD1 (5 bases). The sequencing sample was made of peripheral blood. CDR3: CASTPRANSNTGELFF. The CDR3 DNA sequence: TGTGCCAGTACCCCCAGGGCTAACTCAAACACCGGGGAGCTGTTTTTT.